This T cell receptor (beta chain) derives from a study of T cells in Graves' hyperthyroidism and ophthalmopathy. Study as a whole: Specimen type is peripheral blood, collected at initial diagnosis prior to any treatment.

If no ophthalmopathy progression occurred within 18 months, Graves' hyperthyroidism was stable. Patients aged 18 to 65 had newly diagnosed hyperthyroidism lasting under 2 months. The study excluded patients with uncontrolled infection, other autoimmune disease, pregnancy or lactation. CDR3 length: 13 residues. V was pared by 5 bases and J by 4 bases, with 10 bases between. This clonotype came up many times. Amplified TCR beta CDR3 regions derived from RNA transcripts. RT-PCR in the first round (using the HTBI primer set) targeted the TCR CDR3. One entry per CDR3 protein, called by TCRdb with MiXCR from the multiplex PCR reads. The data show some 180,000 distinct CDR3 sequences, less than 20% seen once.

The receptor comes from a woman between 45 and 60 years old with Graves' hyperthyroidism. The chain employs TRBV12-3 or TRBV12-4 and TRBJ2-3, with D maybe TRBD1 (6 bases). Sequencing input: blood. The CDR3 region has the DNA TGTGCCAGCAGTACCAGGGGTGCAGATACGCAGTATTTT. It encodes CASSTRGADTQYF.